One and the same sample provided the 21 T cell receptor beta chains below, sequenced in a study of OX40 agonist ivuxolimab in advanced cancers. Clones were read by immunoSEQ multiplex PCR, and TCRdb kept only the in-frame ones, dropping some. Of approximately 31,000 clones in the sample, around 90% were seen once. Sequenced here: CD4+ or CD8+ T cells sorted from blood, sampled in a trial of the OX40 agonist ivuxolimab. Receptor source: an adult with an advanced solid tumor such as melanoma, head and neck, liver or kidney cancer.

The V and J genes are TRBV7-7 and TRBJ2-4; 8 bases agree with TRBD1. CDR1 is SSHAT and CDR2 is FNYEAQ in the germline V gene (reference sequence). The CDR3 is 13 residues long. The trim removed 4 bases at V and 9 bases at J, leaving 5 bases unmatched. The CDR3 DNA follows: TGTGCCAGCAGCTCCATACAGGGGGGCATTCAGTACTTC. It codes for CASSSIQGGIQYF.

The V call is TRBV20-1, the J call TRBJ2-1; D is undetermined. Germline V gives CDR1 DFQATT, CDR2 SNEGSKA (reference sequence). The CDR3 length is 11 residues. V was shortened by 4 bases and J by 8 bases, with 9 bases between the two germline ends. The CDR3 protein is CSATFVDEQFF. CDR3 DNA sequence: TGCAGTGCTACTTTTGTGGATGAGCAGTTCTTC.

This chain joins TRBV21-1 and TRBJ2-3. TRBV21-1 is deemed a pseudogene. There are 13 residues in the CDR3. The CDR3 sequence: CASSKRLQFTQYF. CDR3 in DNA: TGTGCCAGCAGCAAACGTCTCCAATTTACGCAGTATTTT.

The chain carries TRBV5-4 and TRBJ2-2; tentative D call: TRBD1 (5 bases). The germline CDR1 and CDR2 sequences are SGHNT and YYREEE (reference sequence). CDR3 length: 14 amino acids. The ends were cut back, 1 base at V and 1 base at J, with 5 bases in the middle. The CDR3 here is CASSLRGNTGELFF. As DNA, the CDR3 is TGTGCCAGCAGCTTGAGGGGGAACACCGGGGAGCTGTTTTTT.

This clone was seen a handful of times. The chain combines TRBV4-2 with TRBJ1-1; the D is unclear. The V gene's germline CDR1 is LGHNA and CDR2 YNFKEQ. The CDR3 spans 13 residues. V was cut by 4 bases and J by 7 bases, with 13 bases left in between. CDR3 residues: CASSPPGVREAFF. The CDR3 bases are TGTGCCAGCAGCCCCCCCGGGGTTCGTGAAGCTTTCTTT.

The V and J genes are TRBV19 and TRBJ2-7, with 9 bases fitting TRBD1. The CDR3 spans 17 residues. CDR1 LNHDA and CDR2 SQIVND come from the germline V gene (reference sequence). The V gene end was trimmed by 3 bases and the J gene end by 0 bases; junction bases not matched to a gene: 9. The CDR3 DNA sequence: TGTGCCAGTAGTATTGGTTGGGACAGGGCCTACTCCTACGAGCAGTACTTC. Its translation: CASSIGWDRAYSYEQYF.

The chain recombines TRBV11-2 with TRBJ1-1; 7 nucleotides match TRBD1. The CDR3 is 16 amino acids. V lost 0 bases, J lost 4 bases, and 8 bases stayed unmatched. The germline V gene encodes CDR1 SGHAT and CDR2 FQNNGV. The CDR3 sequence: CASSLDWERGRTEAFF. The CDR3 DNA follows: TGTGCCAGCAGCTTAGATTGGGAAAGGGGGCGCACTGAAGCTTTCTTT. Together with reference TRBV11-2 and TRBJ1-1, the CDR3 gives the full variable domain: EAGVAQSPRYKIIEKRQSVAFWCNPISGHATLYWYQQILGQGPKLLIQFQNNGVVDDSQLPKDRFSAERLKGVDSTLKIQPAKLEDSAVYLCASSLDWERGRTEAFFGQGTRLTVV.

In this sample, this clone turned up a few times. J is TRBJ1-1 and V is TRBV7-9, with D possibly being TRBD1 (5 bases). Germline V gene sequence: CDR1 SEHNR, CDR2 FQNEAQ (reference sequence). This CDR3 contains 16 residues. Trimming removed 4 bases from V and 0 bases from J, with 15 bases in between. CDR3 region: CASSSLGDILNTEAFF. CDR3 nucleotides: TGTGCCAGCAGCTCCTTGGGGGATATCTTGAACACTGAAGCTTTCTTT.

The chain couples TRBV7-6 to TRBJ2-7; 9 bases match TRBD1. The CDR3 has 16 amino acids. J was trimmed by 4 bases and V by 5 bases; bases with no gene match: 12. Germline V gives CDR1 SGHVS, CDR2 FNYEAQ. The CDR3 region is CASSPGQGYPMYEQYF. The CDR3 DNA sequence: TGTGCCAGCAGCCCCGGACAGGGGTATCCGATGTACGAGCAGTACTTC. The full variable domain, its missing parts supplied by reference TRBV7-6 and TRBJ2-7, is GAGVSQSPRYKVTKRGQDVALRCDPISGHVSLYWYRQALGQGPEFLTYFNYEAQQDKSGLPNDRFSAERPEGSISTLTIQRTEQRDSAMYRCASSPGQGYPMYEQYFGPGTRLTVT.

The chain is built from TRBV18 and TRBJ2-7; TRBD1 matches at 7 bases. The germline V gene encodes CDR1 KGHSH and CDR2 LQKENI. With V trimmed by 5 bases and J by 2 bases, 9 bases remained unmatched. This CDR3 region has 15 residues. CDR3 protein: CASSAADRETYEQYF. CDR3 sequence (DNA): TGTGCCAGCTCAGCTGCCGACAGGGAAACCTACGAGCAGTACTTC.

CDR3 in amino acids: CASSLGGDLDYEQYF. The CDR3 DNA sequence: TGTGCCAGCAGCTTAGGGGGGGACCTCGACTACGAGCAGTACTTC. The rearrangement joins TRBV11-2 to TRBJ2-7; perhaps TRBD2 as D (6 bases). V lost 1 base to trimming and J lost 3 bases, with 13 bases between them. Germline lookup yields CDR1 SGHAT and CDR2 FQNNGV. The CDR3 extends over 15 amino acids. Full variable domain (rest looked up from reference TRBV11-2 and TRBJ2-7): EAGVAQSPRYKIIEKRQSVAFWCNPISGHATLYWYQQILGQGPKLLIQFQNNGVVDDSQLPKDRFSAERLKGVDSTLKIQPAKLEDSAVYLCASSLGGDLDYEQYFGPGTRLTVT.

The chain couples TRBV19 to TRBJ2-1; TRBD2 aligns across 12 bases. V was clipped by 4 bases and J by 1 base; unmatched bases: 8. The CDR3 sequence is 18 residues long. Germline CDR1 LNHDA, CDR2 SQIVND (reference sequence). The CDR3 region has the DNA TGTGCCAGTAGTACCCCAATGACTAGCGGGGGTTCCTACAATGAGCAGTTCTTC. Residues: CASSTPMTSGGSYNEQFF.

This clone has only a few counts. The chain couples TRBV14 to TRBJ2-5; 8 bases are shared with TRBD1. CDR1 is SGHDN and CDR2 is FVKESK in the germline V gene. This CDR3 has 21 amino acids. With V trimmed by 0 bases and J by 2 bases, 20 bases remained unmatched. The CDR3 sequence: CASSQDPGRGLLPPIQETQYF. DNA for the CDR3: TGTGCCAGCAGCCAAGATCCAGGCAGGGGGCTTTTACCGCCTATTCAAGAGACCCAGTACTTC.

This clone is a singleton in its sample. The chain is built from TRBV18 and TRBJ1-5; D uncertain. CDR1 is KGHSH and CDR2 is LQKENI in the germline V gene. The CDR3 has 16 residues. V was shortened by 3 bases and J by 3 bases, with 15 bases between the two germline ends. CDR3: CASSPDTEIFNQPQHF. The CDR3 DNA follows: TGTGCCAGCTCACCCGATACCGAGATCTTCAATCAGCCCCAGCATTTT.

The chain is built from TRBV10-1 and TRBJ2-7, with 9 bases matching TRBD1. The ends lost 1 base at V and 3 bases at J; junction bases unmatched: 4. CDR3 length: 15 amino acids. Germline lookup yields CDR1 WNHNN and CDR2 SYGVQD (reference sequence). CDR3 DNA: TGCGCCAGCAGTGAGTTCGGACAGGGGAGCTACGAGCAGTACTTC. Translating it yields CASSEFGQGSYEQYF.

The chain recombines TRBV7-6 with TRBJ1-1; D remains ambiguous. The CDR3 length is 13 residues. Trimming removed 0 bases at V and 8 bases at J, with 10 bases between. The germline V gene has CDR1 SGHVS and CDR2 FNYEAQ. The CDR3 loop reads CASSLAAGGEAFF. The DNA for the CDR3 is TGTGCCAGCAGCTTAGCGGCAGGTGGGGAAGCTTTCTTT.

The chain joins TRBV5-1 to TRBJ2-7; no clear D. The CDR3 consists of 11 residues. Trimming cost V 4 bases and J 7 bases, with 9 bases left between them. CDR1 SGHRS and CDR2 YFSETQ come from the germline V gene. CDR3 sequence reads: CASSTLGEQYF. CDR3 coding DNA: TGCGCCAGCAGCACCCTTGGTGAGCAGTACTTC.

The CDR3 loop reads CASSEGQGPDTQYF. CDR3 nucleotides: TGCGCCAGCAGCGAGGGACAGGGTCCAGATACGCAGTATTTT. The rearrangement joins TRBV4-3 to TRBJ2-3; 9 nucleotides line up with TRBD1. The germline V gene has CDR1 LGHNA and CDR2 YSLEER. Trimming removed 5 bases from V and 4 bases from J; junction bases left unmatched: 4. This CDR3 contains 14 residues.

The rearrangement joins TRBV27 to TRBJ1-2, with TRBD1 matching over 12 bases. The junction had 15 bases not matched to a gene; V was cut back by 5 bases and J by 8 bases. The CDR3 loop spans 17 amino acids. Germline assignment: CDR1 MNHEY and CDR2 SMNVEV (reference sequence). CDR3 bases: TGTGCCAGCAGTGCCGGGACAGGGGGCTTTCGGGACAGGGGCTACACCTTC. Translated, it gives CASSAGTGGFRDRGYTF.

This chain joins TRBV7-6 and TRBJ1-4, with D perhaps matching TRBD1 (6 bases). This CDR3 spans 17 amino acids. Germline-derived CDR1 and CDR2 are SGHVS and FNYEAQ. Trimming pared 5 bases from V and 0 bases from J, leaving 16 bases between. CDR3 residues: CASSQSYRASTNEKLFF. CDR3 coding DNA: TGTGCCAGCAGCCAAAGCTACAGGGCTTCAACTAATGAAAAACTGTTTTTT.

The rearrangement uses TRBV20-1 and TRBJ2-7; D is undetermined. Germline V gives CDR1 DFQATT, CDR2 SNEGSKA (reference sequence). V was trimmed by 5 bases and J by 3 bases, leaving 8 bases between them. This CDR3 comprises 11 residues. This CDR3 reads CSAPQIYEQYF. The CDR3 DNA is TGCAGTGCTCCCCAGATCTACGAGCAGTACTTC.